This T cell receptor (beta chain) appears in the sequencing data of a study of metastatic and nonmetastatic thyroid tumors. About the research overall: Both malignant and benign thyroid patients supplied peripheral blood and tumor or nodule tissue samples, across which the repertoires of these patients were then compared.

Original methodology: Variation in CDR3 across clinicopathological groups served as the basis for constructing a distant-metastasis classifier in papillary thyroid cancer. Using MiXCR, TCRdb re-called clones from the PCR reads. The V and J calls here are based on TCRdb, not the publication. The repertoire has roughly 35,000 clones, roughly 15% of them found once; the top ten carry around 7.5%. General study points: Benign nodules reportedly had significantly lower TCR beta diversity than malignant thyroid tumors in blood and tumor.

Thyroid surgery took place with no prior treatment in any patient. This clone was recorded at least ten times. Its antigen is unknown. This clonotype originated in a female donor with papillary thyroid cancer or a benign thyroid nodule (not recorded which). Some clones in this sample may be carry-over from other donors' samples. What was sequenced was blood.

In DNA, the CDR3 is TGTGCCAGTAGTCCGGCGACGGGGGGCAATCAGCCCCAGCATTTT. As protein: CASSPATGGNQPQHF. This rearrangement joins TRBV19 to TRBJ1-5, with D tentatively TRBD1 (5 bases). From germline, CDR1 is LNHDA and CDR2 SQIVND (reference sequence). With 5 bases removed from V and 2 bases from J, the gap between germline ends came to 13 bases. There are 15 residues in the CDR3.